This entry features one T cell receptor (beta chain) sequence. Its antigen is not known. This specimen comes from a study of cytomegalovirus exposure and HLA in healthy donors. Whole-study context: Approximately 83 million unique TCRs from HLA-typed donors were held in an early data release.

The germline V gene encodes CDR1 SEHNR and CDR2 FQNEAQ (reference sequence). CDR3 length equals 13 residues. Trimming stripped 5 bases from V and 2 bases from J, with 9 bases between. Findings of the study overall: Immune exposure data for these donors was limited to CMV serostatus. Later, an analysis found that common viral pathogens appeared to be linked with several of the most significant clusters.

The primer mix had 60 Vbeta and 13 Jbeta primers. Only in-frame clones appear in the TCRdb table, and some are missing; sequencing was by immunoSEQ multiplex PCR. The table includes more than 90,000 clones, more than 75% detected once. The receptor was isolated from a woman aged 60-75 years in good health and CMV-seronegative. The chain uses TRBV7-9 and TRBJ2-5; D remains unclear. Sequencing input: PBMCs. Written as DNA, the CDR3 is TGTGCCAGCAGCCCAGACGGGCAAGAGACCCAGTACTTC. This translates into CASSPDGQETQYF.